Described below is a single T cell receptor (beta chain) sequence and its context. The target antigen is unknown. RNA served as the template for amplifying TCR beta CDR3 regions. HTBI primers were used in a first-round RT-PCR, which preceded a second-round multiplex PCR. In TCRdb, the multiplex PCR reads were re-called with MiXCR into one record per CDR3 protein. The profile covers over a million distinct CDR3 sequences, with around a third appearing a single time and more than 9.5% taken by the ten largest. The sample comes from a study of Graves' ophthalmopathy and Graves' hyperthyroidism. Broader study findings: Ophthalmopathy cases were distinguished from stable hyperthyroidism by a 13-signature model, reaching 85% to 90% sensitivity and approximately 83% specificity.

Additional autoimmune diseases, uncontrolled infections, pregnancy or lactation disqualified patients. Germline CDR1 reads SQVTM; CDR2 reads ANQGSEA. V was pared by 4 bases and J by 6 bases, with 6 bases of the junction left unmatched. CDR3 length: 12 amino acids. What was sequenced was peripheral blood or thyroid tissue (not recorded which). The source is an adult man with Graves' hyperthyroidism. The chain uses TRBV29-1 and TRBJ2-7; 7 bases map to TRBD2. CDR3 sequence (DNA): TGCAGCGTTGTGGGCGGGAGACTCGAGCAGTACTTC. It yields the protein CSVVGGRLEQYF.